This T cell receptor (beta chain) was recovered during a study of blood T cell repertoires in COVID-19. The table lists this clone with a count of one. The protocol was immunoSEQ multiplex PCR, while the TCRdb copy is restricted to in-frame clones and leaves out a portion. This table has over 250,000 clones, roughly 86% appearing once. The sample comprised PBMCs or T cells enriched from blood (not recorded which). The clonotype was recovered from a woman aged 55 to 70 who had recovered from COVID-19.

In nucleotides, the CDR3 is TGTGCCAGCTCCCAGGGGGGACAGTACGAGCAGTACTTC. Its translation: CASSQGGQYEQYF. The chain couples TRBV18 to TRBJ2-7, with D possibly TRBD1 on 7 matching bases. Trimming took off 6 bases at V and 4 bases at J, with 13 bases between the two ends. The CDR3 extends over 13 amino acids. Per germline, CDR1 KGHSH and CDR2 LQKENI.